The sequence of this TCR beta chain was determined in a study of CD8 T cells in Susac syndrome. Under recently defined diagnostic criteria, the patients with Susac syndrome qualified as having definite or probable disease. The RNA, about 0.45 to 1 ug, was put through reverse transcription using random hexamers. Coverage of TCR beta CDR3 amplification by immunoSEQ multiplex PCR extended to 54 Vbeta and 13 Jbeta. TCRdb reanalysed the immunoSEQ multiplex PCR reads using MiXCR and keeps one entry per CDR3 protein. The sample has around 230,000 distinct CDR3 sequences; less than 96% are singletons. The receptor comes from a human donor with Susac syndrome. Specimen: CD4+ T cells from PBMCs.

CDR3 DNA: TGTGCCAGCCCTTGGGAGGGGGGCGCTGGGGCCAACGTCCTGACTTTC. Translating gives CASPWEGGAGANVLTF. The J gene is TRBJ2-6, the V gene TRBV28, with D possibly matching TRBD2 (7 bases). Trimming took off 8 bases at V and 2 bases at J, with 16 bases between the two ends. CDR3 length: 16 amino acids. CDR1 and CDR2 from the germline V gene are MDHEN and SYDVKM.